Each of the 9 T cell receptor beta chains below was sequenced from the same sample in a study of shared clonotypes between healthy human individuals. Using immunoSEQ multiplex PCR, the repertoire was profiled, and TCRdb retains in-frame clones only, with some absent. The sample includes some 800,000 clones, nearly 95% seen only once; the top ten take around 24%. Positive CCR7 selection of CD45RO-negative cells yielded the naive CD8 cells, and terminally differentiated effector memory CD45RA+ cells were excluded. The sequenced material came from naive CD8+ T cells sorted from blood. The receptor source for this set is a man aged 25 to 40 in good health.

This clone was seen only a few times. This sequence joins TRBV10-3 and TRBJ2-5; D unclear. V lost 3 bases and J 9 bases, leaving 8 bases between the germline ends. The CDR3 loop spans 11 amino acids. CDR1 ENHRY and CDR2 SYGVKD come from the germline V gene. The CDR3 loop is CAISDPGPQYF. The CDR3 DNA follows: TGTGCCATCAGTGATCCAGGTCCCCAGTACTTC.

On this clone: A far larger clone differs by one base, so this is likely a read error. V is TRBV5-4 and J is TRBJ2-7; 11 bases map to TRBD1. Per germline, CDR1 SGHNT and CDR2 YYREEE (reference sequence). The CDR3 contains 14 residues. V dropped 4 bases and J dropped 4; count of bases not matched to a gene: 4. DNA of the CDR3: TGTGCCAGCAGCCCCGGGACAGGGGGTTACGAGCAGTACTTC. Amino acid sequence: CASSPGTGGYEQYF. The entire variable domain, with the rest obtained from reference TRBV5-4 and TRBJ2-7, is as follows: ETGVTQSPTHLIKTRGQQVTLRCSSQSGHNTVSWYQQALGQGPQFIFQYYREEENGRGNFPPRFSGLQFPNYSSELNVNALELDDSALYLCASSPGTGGYEQYFGPGTRLTVT.

The V gene is TRBV19, the J gene TRBJ2-7, with TRBD2 matching 10 bases. The V gene's germline CDR1 is LNHDA and CDR2 SQIVND (reference sequence). Trimming cost V 5 bases and J 2 bases; bases outside gene matches: 6. The CDR3 runs to 15 residues. The CDR3 DNA follows: TGTGCCAGTAGTCCTTGGACTAGCGGCGCCTACGAGCAGTACTTC. Its translation is CASSPWTSGAYEQYF.

The chain combines TRBV10-3 with TRBJ2-2; D gene uncertain. Germline V lookup: CDR1 ENHRY, CDR2 SYGVKD. Between the trimmed V and J ends, which lost 3 bases and 6 bases, there was a span of 8 bases. CDR3 length: 13 amino acids. The CDR3 here is CAISDPRSGELFF. For the CDR3, the DNA is TGTGCCATCAGTGACCCCAGATCCGGGGAGCTGTTTTTT.

The chain links TRBV7-6 to TRBJ2-7, with D uncertain. Looked up from germline, CDR1 is SGHVS and CDR2 is FNYEAQ. Trimming pared 5 bases from V and 1 base from J, leaving 12 bases between. CDR3 size: 14 residues. For the CDR3, the DNA is TGTGCCAGCAGCGGATCGGGCTCTTCCTACGAGCAGTACTTC. It is translated as CASSGSGSSYEQYF.

The V call is TRBV29-1, the J call TRBJ2-1; TRBD2 aligns across 12 bases. Germline lookup yields CDR1 SQVTM and CDR2 ANQGSEA. The CDR3 totals 17 residues. V shed 6 bases, J shed 4 bases, and the junction held 13 bases outside the gene matches. The CDR3: CSVTGLAGRGGYNEQFF. Written as DNA, the CDR3 is TGCAGCGTCACCGGACTAGCGGGGCGGGGAGGGTACAATGAGCAGTTCTTC.

The rearrangement joins TRBV9 to TRBJ2-3, with D possibly matching TRBD1 (6 bases). The V end lost 0 bases, the J end lost 4 bases, and 15 bases lay between the germline ends. The CDR3 is made up of 16 amino acids. Germline-derived CDR1 and CDR2 are SGDLS and YYNGEE. The DNA for the CDR3 is TGTGCCAGCAGCGTAGACCCATTGACAGGCTCAGATACGCAGTATTTT. This sequence encodes CASSVDPLTGSDTQYF.

V is TRBV7-3 and J is TRBJ2-2; 13 positions agree with TRBD2. This CDR3 spans 19 amino acids. Germline values: CDR1 SGHTA, CDR2 FQGTGA. V dropped 5 bases and J dropped 0; count of bases not matched to a gene: 9. The CDR3 bases are TGTGCCAGCAGCCCGGAGGGACTAGCGGGATTCGCGAACACCGGGGAGCTGTTTTTT. Its protein is CASSPEGLAGFANTGELFF.

The rearrangement uses TRBV5-8 and TRBJ2-1; TRBD2 is a possible D gene (6 bases). The CDR3 sequence is 16 residues long. Trimming shortened V by 4 bases and J by 0 bases, and 14 bases separated the two germline ends. CDR1 and CDR2 from the germline V gene are SGHTS and YDEGEE. Here the CDR3 DNA reads TGTGCCAGCAGCCGACCGGGACTCCACTCCTACAATGAGCAGTTCTTC. Amino acid sequence: CASSRPGLHSYNEQFF.